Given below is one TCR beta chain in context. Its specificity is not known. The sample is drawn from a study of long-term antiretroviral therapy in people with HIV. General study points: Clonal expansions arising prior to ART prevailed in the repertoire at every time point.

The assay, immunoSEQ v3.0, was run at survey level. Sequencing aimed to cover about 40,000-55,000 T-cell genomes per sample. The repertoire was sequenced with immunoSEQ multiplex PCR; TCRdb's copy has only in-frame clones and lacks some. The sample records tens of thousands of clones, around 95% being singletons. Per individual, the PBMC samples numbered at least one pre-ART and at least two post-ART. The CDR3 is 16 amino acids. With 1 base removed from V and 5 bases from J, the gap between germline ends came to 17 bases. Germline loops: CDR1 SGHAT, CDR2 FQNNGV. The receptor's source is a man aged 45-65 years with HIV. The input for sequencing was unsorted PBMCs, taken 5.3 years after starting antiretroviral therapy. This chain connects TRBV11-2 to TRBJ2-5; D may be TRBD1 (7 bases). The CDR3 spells CASSLVGGGAWETQYF. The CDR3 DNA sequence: TGTGCCAGCAGCTTAGTCGGAGGGGGCGCATGGGAGACCCAGTACTTC.